This T cell receptor (beta chain) was documented in a study of blood T cell repertoires in COVID-19 (dated by TCRdb to 2018 to 2020). Broadly, across the study: Samples covering the acute and convalescent phases of COVID-19 were provided by collaborators in the United States, Italy and Spain. The material from the prospective study consisted of cDNA or gDNA derived from T cells, B-cell-depleted T cells, or PBMCs. Where available, HLA class I and class II types were obtained from metadata supplied by the sample provider rather than from assay-based typing. Deeply sampled blood TCRbeta repertoires from subjects exposed to, actively infected with, or recovered from COVID-19 were included in the dataset. The repertoires were made available in a free public database intended to serve as a resource for research on the immune response to SARS-CoV-2. Nearly every sample came with metadata listing a de-identified subject ID, COVID-19 status, age in years and sex. The samples were drawn from the first 160 participants of the ongoing ImmuneRACE study and from 950 to 1,500 subjects provided by 6 global collaborators.

Overall results and qualifications from the work: How much clinical and demographic metadata was included differed by source and by participant, and the metadata was provided uncurated.

From the germline V gene, CDR1 is SGDLS and CDR2 is YYNGEE. The CDR3 sequence holds 13 residues, the cysteine and phenylalanine included. The only DNA kept is the CDR3, 39 bases in frame from the first base. Trimming costs V 5 bases and J 4 bases, and their ends lie 11 bases apart. This clone is characterized as medium-sized (0.01 to 0.1%). The antigen it recognizes is unknown. Per-base quality was not reported, and no clone a single base away is much larger than it. The collaborating institutions used their own protocols to collect whole blood in K2EDTA tubes. For TCRbeta analysis, collaborators shipped samples in one of three forms: frozen whole blood, isolated PBMCs, or DNA extracted from either of those sample types. TCRbeta CDR3 regions were amplified from genomic DNA by means of the immunoSEQ Assay, a bias-controlled multiplex PCR. In the source study's methods: Nucleated cell counts per sample were estimated from amplification of reference gene primers within the assay. To quantify the absolute abundance of each unique TCRbeta CDR3 rearrangement, sequence reads were collapsed and filtered. For each sample, productive Simpson clonality was calculated as the square root of Simpson's diversity index over productive rearrangements. Held by TCRdb, this immuneACCESS table contains in-frame sequences only and omits some clones. Under half of the omission traces to an unresolved V gene where checked; the cause of the rest is unknown. D and trimming come from the DNA, and the V and J calls and clone size come from that table. In this sample the table shows roughly 120,000 clones, about three quarters of which occur a single time. The leading ten clones occupy about 4.5% of the sample.

The source is a human donor in a cohort sampled during active or convalescent COVID-19. The specimen sequenced was peripheral blood. The chain joins TRBV9 to TRBJ2-3; a confident D gene designation cannot be given. The encoded CDR3 is CASSLTRADTQYF. DNA sequence: TGTGCCAGCAGTTTAACTCGAGCAGATACGCAGTATTTT.